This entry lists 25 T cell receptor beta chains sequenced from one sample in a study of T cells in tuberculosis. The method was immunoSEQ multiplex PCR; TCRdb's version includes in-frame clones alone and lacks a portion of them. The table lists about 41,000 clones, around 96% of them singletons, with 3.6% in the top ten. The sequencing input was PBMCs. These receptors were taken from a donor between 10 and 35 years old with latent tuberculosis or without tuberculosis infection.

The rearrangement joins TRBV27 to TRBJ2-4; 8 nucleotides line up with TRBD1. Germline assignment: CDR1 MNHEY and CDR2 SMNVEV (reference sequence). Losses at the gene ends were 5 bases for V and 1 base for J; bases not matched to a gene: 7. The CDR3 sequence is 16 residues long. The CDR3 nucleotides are TGTGCCAGCAGTCCCCAGGGGGCAGCGGCCAAAAACATTCAGTACTTC. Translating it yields CASSPQGAAAKNIQYF.

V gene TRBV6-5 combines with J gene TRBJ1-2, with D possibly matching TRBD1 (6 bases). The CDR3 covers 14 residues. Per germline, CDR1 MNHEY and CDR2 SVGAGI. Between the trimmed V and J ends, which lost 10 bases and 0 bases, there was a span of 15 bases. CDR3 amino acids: CATTAGATNYGYTF. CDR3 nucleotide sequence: TGTGCCACTACGGCAGGGGCAACTAACTATGGCTACACCTTC.

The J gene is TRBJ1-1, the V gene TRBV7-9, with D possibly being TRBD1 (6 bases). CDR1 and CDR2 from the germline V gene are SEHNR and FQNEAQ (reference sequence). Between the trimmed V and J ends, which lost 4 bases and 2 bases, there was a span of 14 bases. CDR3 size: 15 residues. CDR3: CASSSTGGFNTEAFF. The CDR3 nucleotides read TGTGCCAGCAGCTCGACAGGAGGATTTAACACTGAAGCTTTCTTT.

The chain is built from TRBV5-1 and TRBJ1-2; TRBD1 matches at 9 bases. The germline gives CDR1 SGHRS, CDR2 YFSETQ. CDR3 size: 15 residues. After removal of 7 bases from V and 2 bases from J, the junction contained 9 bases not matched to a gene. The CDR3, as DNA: TGCGCCAGCCGATATTGGGACAGGGAAAACTATGGCTACACCTTC. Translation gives CASRYWDRENYGYTF.

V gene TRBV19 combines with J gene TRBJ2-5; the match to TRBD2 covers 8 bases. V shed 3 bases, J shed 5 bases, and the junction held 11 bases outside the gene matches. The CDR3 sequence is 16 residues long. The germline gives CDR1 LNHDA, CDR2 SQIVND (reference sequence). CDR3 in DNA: TGTGCCAGTAGTATTAGCGGGGCCCCCCCCGGGGAGACCCAGTACTTC. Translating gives CASSISGAPPGETQYF.

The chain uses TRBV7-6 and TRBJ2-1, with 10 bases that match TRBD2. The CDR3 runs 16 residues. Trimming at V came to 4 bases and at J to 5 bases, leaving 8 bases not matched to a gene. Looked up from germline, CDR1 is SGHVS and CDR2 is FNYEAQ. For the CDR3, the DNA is TGTGCCAGCAGCTGGAGAACTAGCGGGGCTAACAATGAGCAGTTCTTC. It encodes CASSWRTSGANNEQFF.

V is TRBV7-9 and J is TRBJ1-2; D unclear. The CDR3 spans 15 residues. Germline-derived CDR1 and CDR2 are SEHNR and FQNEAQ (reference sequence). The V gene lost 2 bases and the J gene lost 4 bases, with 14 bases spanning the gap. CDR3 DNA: TGTGCCAGCAGCTTACCTACGGAGCGAGGCTATGGCTACACCTTC. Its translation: CASSLPTERGYGYTF. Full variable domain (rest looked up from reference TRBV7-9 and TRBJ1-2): DTGVSQNPRHKITKRGQNVTFRCDPISEHNRLYWYRQTLGQGPEFLTYFQNEAQLEKSRLLSDRFSAERPKGSFSTLEIQRTEQGDSAMYLCASSLPTERGYGYTFGSGTRLTVV.

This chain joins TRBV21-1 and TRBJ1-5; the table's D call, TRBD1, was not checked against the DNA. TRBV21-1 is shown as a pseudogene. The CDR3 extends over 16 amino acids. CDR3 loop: CASSKAQAASNQPQHF. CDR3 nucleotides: TGTGCCAGCAGCAAAGCGCAGGCAGCTAGCAATCAGCCCCAGCATTTT.

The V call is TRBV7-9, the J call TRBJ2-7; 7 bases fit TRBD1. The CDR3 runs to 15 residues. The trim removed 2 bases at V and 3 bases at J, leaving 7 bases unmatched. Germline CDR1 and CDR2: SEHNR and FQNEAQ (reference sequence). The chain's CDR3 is CASSLLSGQNYEQYF. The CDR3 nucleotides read TGTGCCAGCAGCTTACTTTCGGGACAGAACTACGAGCAGTACTTC. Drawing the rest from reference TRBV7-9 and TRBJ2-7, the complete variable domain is DTGVSQNPRHKITKRGQNVTFRCDPISEHNRLYWYRQTLGQGPEFLTYFQNEAQLEKSRLLSDRFSAERPKGSFSTLEIQRTEQGDSAMYLCASSLLSGQNYEQYFGPGTRLTVT.

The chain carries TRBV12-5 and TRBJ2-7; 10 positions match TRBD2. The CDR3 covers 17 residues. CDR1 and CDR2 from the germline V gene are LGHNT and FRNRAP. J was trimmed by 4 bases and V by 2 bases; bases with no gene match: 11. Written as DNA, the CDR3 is TGTGCTAGTGGTTTGAGTATCAGCGGGGGGGCTGATTACGAGCAGTACTTC. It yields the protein CASGLSISGGADYEQYF. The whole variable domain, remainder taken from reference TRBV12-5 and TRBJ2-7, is DARVTQTPRHKVTEMGQEVTMRCQPILGHNTVFWYRQTMMQGLELLAYFRNRAPLDDSGMPKDRFSAEMPDATLATLKIQPSEPRDSAVYFCASGLSISGGADYEQYFGPGTRLTVT.

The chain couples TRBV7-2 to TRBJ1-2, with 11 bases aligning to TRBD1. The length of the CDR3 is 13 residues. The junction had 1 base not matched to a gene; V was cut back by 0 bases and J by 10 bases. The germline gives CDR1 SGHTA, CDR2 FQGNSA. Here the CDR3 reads CASSLAGQGDYTF. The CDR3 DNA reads TGTGCCAGCAGCTTAGCGGGACAGGGGGACTACACCTTC.

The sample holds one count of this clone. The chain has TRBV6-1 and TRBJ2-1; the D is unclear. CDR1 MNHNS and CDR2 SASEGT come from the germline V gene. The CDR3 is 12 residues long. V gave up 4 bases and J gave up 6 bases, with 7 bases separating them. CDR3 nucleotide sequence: TGTGCCAGCAGTGGTGAGGTCAATGAGCAGTTCTTC. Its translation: CASSGEVNEQFF.

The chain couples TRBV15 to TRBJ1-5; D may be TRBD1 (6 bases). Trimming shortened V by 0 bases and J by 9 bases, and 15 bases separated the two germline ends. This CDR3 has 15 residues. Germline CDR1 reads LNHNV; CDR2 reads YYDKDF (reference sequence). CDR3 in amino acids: CATSRDGQGPTPQHF. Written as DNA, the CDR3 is TGTGCCACCAGCAGAGATGGGCAGGGGCCAACGCCCCAGCATTTT.

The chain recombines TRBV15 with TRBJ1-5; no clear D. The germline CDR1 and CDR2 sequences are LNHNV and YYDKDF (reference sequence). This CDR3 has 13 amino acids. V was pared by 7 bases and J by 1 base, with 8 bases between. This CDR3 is CATKAGSNQPQHF. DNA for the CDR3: TGTGCCACCAAAGCCGGGAGCAATCAGCCCCAGCATTTT.

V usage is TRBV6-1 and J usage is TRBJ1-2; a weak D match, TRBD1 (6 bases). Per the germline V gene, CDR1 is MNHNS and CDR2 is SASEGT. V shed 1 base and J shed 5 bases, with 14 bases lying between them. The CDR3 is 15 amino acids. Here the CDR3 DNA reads TGTGCCAGCAGTGAAGAAGGGGGAAGGGTGTATGGCTACACCTTC. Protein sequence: CASSEEGGRVYGYTF.

Written as DNA, the CDR3 is TGTGCCTGGACCAGATCGACCTACGGGACTAGGGGGGGTATGGAGACCCAGTACTTC. This encodes CAWTRSTYGTRGGMETQYF. This chain joins TRBV30 and TRBJ2-5; TRBD2 agrees at 8 bases. The CDR3 totals 19 residues. The germline CDR1 and CDR2 sequences are GTSNPN and SVGIG (reference sequence). V shed 4 bases, J shed 5 bases, and the junction held 24 bases outside the gene matches.

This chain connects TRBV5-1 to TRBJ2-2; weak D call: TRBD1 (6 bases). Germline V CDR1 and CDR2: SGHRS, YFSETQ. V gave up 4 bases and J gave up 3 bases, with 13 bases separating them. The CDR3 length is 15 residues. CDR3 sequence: CASSPRTDHTGELFF. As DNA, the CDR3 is TGCGCCAGCAGCCCGAGGACAGACCACACCGGGGAGCTGTTTTTT.

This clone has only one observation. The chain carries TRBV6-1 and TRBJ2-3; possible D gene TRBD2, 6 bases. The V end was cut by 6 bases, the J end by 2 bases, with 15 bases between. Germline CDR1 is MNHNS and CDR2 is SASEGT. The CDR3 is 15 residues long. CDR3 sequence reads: CASREPGLYTDTQYF. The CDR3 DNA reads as TGTGCCAGCAGGGAACCGGGACTTTACACAGATACGCAGTATTTT.

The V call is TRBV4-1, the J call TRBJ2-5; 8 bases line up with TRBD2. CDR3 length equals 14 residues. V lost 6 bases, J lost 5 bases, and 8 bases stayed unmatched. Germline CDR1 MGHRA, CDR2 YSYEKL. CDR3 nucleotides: TGCGCCAGCAGTTTAGGAGGCGGGGGGGAGACCCAGTACTTC. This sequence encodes CASSLGGGGETQYF.

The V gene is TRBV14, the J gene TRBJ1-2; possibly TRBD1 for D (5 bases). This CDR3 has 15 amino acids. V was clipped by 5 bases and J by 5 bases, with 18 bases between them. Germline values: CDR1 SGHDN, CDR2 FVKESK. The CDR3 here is CASSKGAPREYGYTF. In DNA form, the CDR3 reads TGTGCCAGCAGCAAAGGGGCCCCCAGGGAATATGGCTACACCTTC.

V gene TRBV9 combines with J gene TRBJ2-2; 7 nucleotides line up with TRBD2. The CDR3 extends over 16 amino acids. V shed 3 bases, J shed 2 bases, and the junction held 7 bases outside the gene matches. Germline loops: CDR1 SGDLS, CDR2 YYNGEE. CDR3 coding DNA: TGTGCCAGCAGCGCCCTCCCTAGCGGCAACACCGGGGAGCTGTTTTTT. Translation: CASSALPSGNTGELFF.

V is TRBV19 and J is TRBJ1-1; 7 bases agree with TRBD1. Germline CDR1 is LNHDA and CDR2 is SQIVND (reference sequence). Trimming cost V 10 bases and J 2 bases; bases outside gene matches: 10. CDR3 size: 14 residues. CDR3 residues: CATNRGIRNTEAFF. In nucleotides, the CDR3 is TGTGCCACCAACAGGGGTATAAGAAACACTGAAGCTTTCTTT.

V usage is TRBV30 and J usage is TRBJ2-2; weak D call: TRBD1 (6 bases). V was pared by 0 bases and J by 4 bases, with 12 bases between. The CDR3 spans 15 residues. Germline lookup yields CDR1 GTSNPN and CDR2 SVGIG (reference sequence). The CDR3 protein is CAWSVLRTVTGELFF. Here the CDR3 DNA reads TGTGCCTGGAGTGTACTCAGGACAGTCACCGGGGAGCTGTTTTTT.

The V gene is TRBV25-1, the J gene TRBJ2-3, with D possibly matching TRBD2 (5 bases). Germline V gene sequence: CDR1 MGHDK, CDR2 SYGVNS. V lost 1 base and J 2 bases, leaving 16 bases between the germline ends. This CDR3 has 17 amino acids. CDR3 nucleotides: TGTGCCAGCAGTGAATCTCGCCGGGATCCGATCACAGATACGCAGTATTTT. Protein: CASSESRRDPITDTQYF.

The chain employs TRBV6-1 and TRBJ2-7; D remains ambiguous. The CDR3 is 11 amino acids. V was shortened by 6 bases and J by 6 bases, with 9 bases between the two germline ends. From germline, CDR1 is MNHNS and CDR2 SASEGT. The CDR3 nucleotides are TGTGCCAGCAGCACTCCCGGCGAGCAGTACTTC. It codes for CASSTPGEQYF.